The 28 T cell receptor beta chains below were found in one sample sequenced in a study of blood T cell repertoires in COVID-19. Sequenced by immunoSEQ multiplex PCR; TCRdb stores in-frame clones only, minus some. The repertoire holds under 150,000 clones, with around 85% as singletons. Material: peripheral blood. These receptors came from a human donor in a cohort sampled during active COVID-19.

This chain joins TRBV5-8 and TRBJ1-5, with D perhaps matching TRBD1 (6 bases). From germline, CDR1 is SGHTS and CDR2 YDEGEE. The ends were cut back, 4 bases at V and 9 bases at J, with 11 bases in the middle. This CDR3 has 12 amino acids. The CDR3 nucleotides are TGTGCCAGCAGCCCGTACAGGGTGCCCCAGCATTTT. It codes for CASSPYRVPQHF.

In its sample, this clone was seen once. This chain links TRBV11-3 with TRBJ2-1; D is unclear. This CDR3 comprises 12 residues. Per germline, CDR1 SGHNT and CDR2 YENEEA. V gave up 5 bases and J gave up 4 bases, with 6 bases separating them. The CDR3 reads CASSLQYNEQFF. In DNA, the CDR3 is TGTGCCAGCAGCCTTCAGTACAATGAGCAGTTCTTC.

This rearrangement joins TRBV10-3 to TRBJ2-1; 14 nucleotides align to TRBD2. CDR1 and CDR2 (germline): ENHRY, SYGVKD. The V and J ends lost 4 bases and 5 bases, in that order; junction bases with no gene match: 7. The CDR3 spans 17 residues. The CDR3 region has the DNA TGTGCCATCAGTGCCGGGACTAGCGGGGGTGGGAACAATGAGCAGTTCTTC. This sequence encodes CAISAGTSGGGNNEQFF.

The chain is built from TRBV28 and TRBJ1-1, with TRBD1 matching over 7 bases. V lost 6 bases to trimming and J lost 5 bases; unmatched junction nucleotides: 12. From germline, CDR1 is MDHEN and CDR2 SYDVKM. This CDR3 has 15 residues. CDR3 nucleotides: TGTGCCAGCAGAACAAAAACCAGGGGGTCGACTGAAGCTTTCTTT. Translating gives CASRTKTRGSTEAFF.

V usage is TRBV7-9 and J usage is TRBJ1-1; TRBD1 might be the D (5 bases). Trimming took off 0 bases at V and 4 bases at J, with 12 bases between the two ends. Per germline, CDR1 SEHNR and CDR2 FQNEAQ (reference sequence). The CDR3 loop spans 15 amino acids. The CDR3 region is CASSLAGQGITEAFF. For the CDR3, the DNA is TGTGCCAGCAGCTTAGCGGGTCAGGGTATCACTGAAGCTTTCTTT.

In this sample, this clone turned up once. CDR3 residues: CASSYRLVRGEPLNQPQHF. DNA of the CDR3: TGTGCCAGCAGTTACCGGTTGGTGCGTGGGGAGCCCTTAAATCAGCCCCAGCATTTT. The rearrangement links TRBV6-2 or TRBV6-3 to TRBJ1-5; D unclear. Germline-derived CDR1 and CDR2 are MNHEY and SVGEGT. CDR3 length: 19 residues. Trimming left V 2 bases short and J 4 bases short, with 24 bases between.

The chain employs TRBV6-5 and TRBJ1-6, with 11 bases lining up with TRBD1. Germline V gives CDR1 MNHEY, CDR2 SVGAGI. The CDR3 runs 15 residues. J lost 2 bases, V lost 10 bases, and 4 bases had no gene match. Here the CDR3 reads CATGQGATYNSPLHF. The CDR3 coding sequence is TGTGCCACCGGACAGGGGGCAACCTATAATTCACCCCTCCACTTT.

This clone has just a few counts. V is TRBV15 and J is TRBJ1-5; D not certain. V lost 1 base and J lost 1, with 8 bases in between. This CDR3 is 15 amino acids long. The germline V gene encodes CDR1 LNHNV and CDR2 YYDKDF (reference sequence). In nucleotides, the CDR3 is TGTGCCACCAGCAGAGTAGGCGGAAGCAATCAGCCCCAGCATTTT. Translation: CATSRVGGSNQPQHF.

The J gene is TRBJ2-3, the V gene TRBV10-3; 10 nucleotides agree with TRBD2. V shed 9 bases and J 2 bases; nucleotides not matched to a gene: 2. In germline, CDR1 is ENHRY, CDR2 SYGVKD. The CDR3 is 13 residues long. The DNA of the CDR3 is TGTGCCATTACTAGCGGGGACACAGATACGCAGTATTTT. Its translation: CAITSGDTDTQYF.

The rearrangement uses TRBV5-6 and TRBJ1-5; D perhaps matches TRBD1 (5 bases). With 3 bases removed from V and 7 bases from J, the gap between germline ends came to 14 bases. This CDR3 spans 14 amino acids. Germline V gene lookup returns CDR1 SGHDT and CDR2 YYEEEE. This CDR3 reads CASSSSGFGQPQHF. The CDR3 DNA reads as TGTGCCAGCAGCTCGTCAGGGTTCGGCCAGCCCCAGCATTTT. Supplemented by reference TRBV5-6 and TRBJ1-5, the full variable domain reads DAGVTQSPTHLIKTRGQQVTLRCSPKSGHDTVSWYQQALGQGPQFIFQYYEEEERQRGNFPDRFSGHQFPNYSSELNVNALLLGDSALYLCASSSSGFGQPQHFGDGTRLSIL.

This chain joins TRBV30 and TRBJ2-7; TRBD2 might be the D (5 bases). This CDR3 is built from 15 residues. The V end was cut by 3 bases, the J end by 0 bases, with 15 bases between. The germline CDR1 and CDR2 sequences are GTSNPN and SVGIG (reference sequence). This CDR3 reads CAWSQKGANSYEQYF. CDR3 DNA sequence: TGTGCCTGGAGCCAAAAGGGAGCAAACTCCTACGAGCAGTACTTC.

In nucleotides, the CDR3 is TGTGCCAGCAGCCAAGAGTTCGCCAGGGGGACTTCACCCCTCCACTTT. Residues: CASSQEFARGTSPLHF. The rearrangement uses TRBV3-1 (or the pseudogene TRBV3-2) and TRBJ1-6, with 7 bases that match TRBD1. The CDR3 spans 16 residues. V lost 0 bases and J lost 9; bases outside the gene matches: 8. The germline V gene encodes CDR1 LGHDT and CDR2 YNNKEL (reference sequence).

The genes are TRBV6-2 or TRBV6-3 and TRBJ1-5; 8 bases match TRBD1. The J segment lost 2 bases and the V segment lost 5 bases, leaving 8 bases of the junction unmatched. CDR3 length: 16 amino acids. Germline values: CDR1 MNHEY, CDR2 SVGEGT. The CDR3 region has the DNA TGTGCCAGCAGTGAGGACCGGGACAGGCGCAATCAGCCCCAGCATTTT. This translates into CASSEDRDRRNQPQHF.

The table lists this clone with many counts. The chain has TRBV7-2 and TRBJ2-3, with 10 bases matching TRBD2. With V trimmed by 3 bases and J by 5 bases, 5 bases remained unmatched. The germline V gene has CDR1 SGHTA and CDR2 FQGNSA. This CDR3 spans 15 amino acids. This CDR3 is CASSFSGGALDTQYF. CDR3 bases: TGTGCCAGCAGCTTCAGCGGGGGGGCGTTAGATACGCAGTATTTT.

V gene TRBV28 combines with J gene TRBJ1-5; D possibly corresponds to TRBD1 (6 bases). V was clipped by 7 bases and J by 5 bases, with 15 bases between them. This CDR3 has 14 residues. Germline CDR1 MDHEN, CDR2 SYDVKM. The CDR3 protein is CASTGGGAHQPQHF. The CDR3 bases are TGTGCCAGCACCGGCGGGGGGGCCCATCAGCCCCAGCATTTT.

CDR3 residues: CASSLGSAGVYEQYF. CDR3 coding DNA: TGTGCCAGCAGCTTGGGTTCGGCGGGGGTGTACGAGCAGTACTTC. V gene TRBV7-8 combines with J gene TRBJ2-7; 7 nucleotides agree with TRBD2. V lost 3 bases and J lost 4; bases outside the gene matches: 9. The germline gives CDR1 SGHVS, CDR2 FQNEAQ. The CDR3 sequence is 15 residues long.

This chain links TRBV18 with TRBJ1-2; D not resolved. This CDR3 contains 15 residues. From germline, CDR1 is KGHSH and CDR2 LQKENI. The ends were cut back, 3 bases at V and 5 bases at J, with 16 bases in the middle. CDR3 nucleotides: TGTGCCAGCTCACCTTACGCGGAACAAGGATATGGCTACACCTTC. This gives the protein CASSPYAEQGYGYTF.

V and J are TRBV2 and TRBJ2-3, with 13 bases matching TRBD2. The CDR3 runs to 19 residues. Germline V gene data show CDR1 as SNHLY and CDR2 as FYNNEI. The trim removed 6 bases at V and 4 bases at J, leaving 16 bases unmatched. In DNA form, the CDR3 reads TGTGCCAGCAGGACCGGGACTAGCGGGGTCAAAGCCTTCCCAGATACGCAGTATTTT. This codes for CASRTGTSGVKAFPDTQYF. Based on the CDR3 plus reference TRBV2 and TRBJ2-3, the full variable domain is EPEVTQTPSHQVTQMGQEVILRCVPISNHLYFYWYRQILGQKVEFLVSFYNNEISEKSEIFDDQFSVERPDGSNFTLKIRSTKLEDSAMYFCASRTGTSGVKAFPDTQYFGPGTRLTVL.

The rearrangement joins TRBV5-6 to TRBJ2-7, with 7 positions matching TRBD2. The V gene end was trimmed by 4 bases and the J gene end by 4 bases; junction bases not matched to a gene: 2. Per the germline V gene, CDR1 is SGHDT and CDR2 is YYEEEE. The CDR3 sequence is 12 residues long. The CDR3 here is CASSRGVYEQYF. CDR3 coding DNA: TGTGCCAGCAGCCGGGGGGTATACGAGCAGTACTTC.

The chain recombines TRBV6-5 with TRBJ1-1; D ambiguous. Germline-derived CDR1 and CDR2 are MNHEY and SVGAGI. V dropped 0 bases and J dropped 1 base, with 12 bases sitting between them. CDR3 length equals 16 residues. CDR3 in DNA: TGTGCCAGCAGTTACTCGACGTGGGCAGGGAACACTGAAGCTTTCTTT. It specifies CASSYSTWAGNTEAFF.

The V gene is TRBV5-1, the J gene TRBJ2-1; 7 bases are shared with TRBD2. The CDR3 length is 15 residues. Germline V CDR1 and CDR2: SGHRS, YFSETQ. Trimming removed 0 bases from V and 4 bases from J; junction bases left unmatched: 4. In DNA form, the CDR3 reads TGCGCCAGCAGCTTGGCTAGCGGAGAGTACAATGAGCAGTTCTTC. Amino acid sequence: CASSLASGEYNEQFF.

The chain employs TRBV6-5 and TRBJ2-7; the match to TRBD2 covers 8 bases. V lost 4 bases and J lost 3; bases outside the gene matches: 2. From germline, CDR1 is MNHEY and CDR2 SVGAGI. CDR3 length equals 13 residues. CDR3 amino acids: CASSWGTSYEQYF. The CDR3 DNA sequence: TGTGCCAGCAGTTGGGGGACTAGCTACGAGCAGTACTTC.

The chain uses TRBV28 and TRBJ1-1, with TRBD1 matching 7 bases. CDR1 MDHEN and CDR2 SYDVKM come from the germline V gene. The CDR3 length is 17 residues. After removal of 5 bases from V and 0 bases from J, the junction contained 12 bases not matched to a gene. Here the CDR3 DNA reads TGTGCCAGCAGTCTCCCGGACAGGAGGAGCTTGAACACTGAAGCTTTCTTT. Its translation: CASSLPDRRSLNTEAFF.

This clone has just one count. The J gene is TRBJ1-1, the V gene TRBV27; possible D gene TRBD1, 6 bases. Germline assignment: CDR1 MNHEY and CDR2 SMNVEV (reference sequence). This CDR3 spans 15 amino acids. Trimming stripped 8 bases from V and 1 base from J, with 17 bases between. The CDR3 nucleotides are TGTGCCAGCGCCCAGAGGGGGATTTCGAACACTGAAGCTTTCTTT. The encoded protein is CASAQRGISNTEAFF.

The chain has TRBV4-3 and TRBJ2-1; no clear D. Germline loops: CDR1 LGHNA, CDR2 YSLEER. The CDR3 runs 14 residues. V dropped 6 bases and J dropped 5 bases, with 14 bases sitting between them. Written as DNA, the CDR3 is TGCGCCAGCAGTATACAACTAAGGAACAATGAGCAGTTCTTC. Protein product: CASSIQLRNNEQFF.

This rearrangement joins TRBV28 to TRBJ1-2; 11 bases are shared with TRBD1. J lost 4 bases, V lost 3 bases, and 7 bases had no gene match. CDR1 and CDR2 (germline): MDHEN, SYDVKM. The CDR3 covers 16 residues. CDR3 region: CASSLGQGVFTYGYTF. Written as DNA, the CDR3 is TGTGCCAGCAGTTTGGGACAGGGGGTTTTTACCTATGGCTACACCTTC.

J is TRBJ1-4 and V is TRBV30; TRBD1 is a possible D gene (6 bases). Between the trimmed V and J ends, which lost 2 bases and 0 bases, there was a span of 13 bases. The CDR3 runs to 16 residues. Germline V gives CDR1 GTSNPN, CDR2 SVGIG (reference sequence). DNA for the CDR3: TGTGCCTGGAGTAACTATCGGACAGCAACTAATGAAAAACTGTTTTTT. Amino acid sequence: CAWSNYRTATNEKLFF.

The DNA of the CDR3 is TGCAGCGTTCGGGTCGTCGGTCAGCCCCAGCATTTT. Its translation: CSVRVVGQPQHF. V gene TRBV29-1 combines with J gene TRBJ1-5, with unresolved D. V was pared by 5 bases and J by 6 bases, with 11 bases between. Germline loops: CDR1 SQVTM, CDR2 ANQGSEA. The CDR3 spans 12 residues.